This TCR beta chain emerged from a study of T cells after posttransplantation cyclophosphamide. Findings and limits, study-wide: TRB overlap between skin or GI tissue T cells and blood was limited. Recipient CMV seropositivity and CMV reactivation strongly tracked TRB clonality.

Regarding this clone: The antigen is undetermined.

The method was immunoSEQ multiplex PCR; TCRdb's version includes in-frame clones alone and lacks a portion of them. The data show tens of thousands of clones, over 85% seen once. The CDR3 has 16 residues. The germline CDR1 and CDR2 sequences are SGHDT and YYEEEE. V was trimmed by 5 bases and J by 3 bases, leaving 18 bases between them. The sample consisted of PBMCs. This chain links TRBV5-6 with TRBJ1-5, with D unresolved. The sequence came from a woman aged 30 to 39 in good health and a related stem cell transplant donor. The CDR3 spells CASSIRDRGNNQPQHF. CDR3 sequence (DNA): TGTGCCAGCAGTATCCGGGATCGAGGGAACAATCAGCCCCAGCATTTT.